This record looks at one T cell receptor beta chain sequence and its context. The sample holds a few counts of this clonotype. This clone's antigen is unknown. The record has no base qualities; no much larger clone is one base away. This specimen comes from a study of blood T cells in healthy people across ages (dated by TCRdb to about 2015). Turning to the overall study: In model experiments, roughly one uniquely barcoded TCR beta cDNA molecule per two T cells was captured by template switching. Using deep sequencing normalized with unique cDNA molecular identifiers, the study measured how TCR beta repertoire diversity changes with age. The donors were split into four age groups: young (average about 15 years), middle-aged (about 40), aged (over 55) and long-lived (roughly 88). To avoid experimental bias, donors of different ages were spread randomly across the sequencing lanes. For two donors (one aged 18 to 30 and one aged 80 or older), the study analyzed two additional independent replicas of 1 million unique cDNA reads from the same blood draw.

The investigation overall reported the following: Observed TCR beta diversity correlated strongly with the percentage of naive T cells measured by flow cytometry. Because the CMV infection status of the donors was unknown, age-related changes in expanded clonotypes may potentially have been confounded. Because profiling used bulk unsorted PBMCs, naive and antigen-experienced compartments could not be compared conclusively. Compared with the aged group, more naive CD4+ T cells, fewer expanded clones and increased TCR diversity were shown by the long-lived group, suggesting age selection. Estimates of total diversity based on one million sequenced T cells were regarded as lower bounds and as underestimates. Observed TCR beta diversity per million T cells fell roughly linearly with age, and a significant reduction was already apparent by age roughly 40.

The protocol used for the library was 5' RACE. The sequencer listed for this sample is Illumina HiSeq 2500. A second PCR of roughly 7 to 12 cycles was performed with a sample-barcoded 5' primer and a J-beta primer mix. Each TCR beta cDNA molecule received a unique molecular identifier from a template-switch 5' adaptor carrying 12 random nucleotides. At least 3 million CDR3-containing paired-end reads were obtained from each sample. All of the RNA was converted into first-strand cDNA using the Mint cDNA synthesis kit, with a TRBC-specific oligonucleotide serving as the primer. After uracil-DNA glycosylase treatment, a first 18-cycle PCR used universal primers M1SS and BC2_uni_R on all cDNA. The authors' analysis ran thus. For normalization, 1 million high-quality reads, each with a distinct molecular identifier, were randomly selected from each sample. Instead of being binned into consensus sequences, reads with shared molecular identifiers were discarded. MiTCR, run with a Q25 quality threshold and the strictest error-elimination algorithm, handled CDR3 identification, clonotype clustering and error correction. A nonparametric unseen species model using Euler transformation provided a lower-bound estimate of total TCR beta diversity. TCRdb trimmed public reads at Q25 via fastp, called clones via MiXCR and kept in-frame beta chains. Each record represents a unique CDR3 protein, reported with the most common genes and DNA among its rows. TCRdb's processing, not the authors' own work, is the source of the V and J calls. The sample table holds about 680,000 distinct CDR3 sequences, of which roughly 49% were seen once. The ten largest clones capture roughly 31% of the sample.

The CDR3, cysteine through phenylalanine, is 15 amino acids long. Kept here is only the CDR3 DNA, which spans 45 bases and is read in frame from base 1. V and J are truncated by 3 bases and 0 bases respectively, leaving an intervening sequence of 12 bases. The germline V gene specifies KGHSH as CDR1 and LQKENI as CDR2. The roughly 39 donors, aged roughly 6 to 90 years, were systemically healthy Caucasian individuals from Russia. Approximately 10 milliliters of peripheral blood were collected from each donor into EDTA-treated Vacutainer tubes. PBMCs were isolated by Ficoll-Paque density-gradient centrifugation, with at least 6 million obtained per sample. Trizol reagent was used to extract total RNA from PBMCs, with at least 6 micrograms per sample. Naive CD45RAhigh/CD27high T cell percentages were measured by flow cytometry on a PBMC aliquot from every donor.

The TCR sequence derives from a woman between 55 and 75 years old in good health. The rearrangement combines TRBV18 with TRBJ2-7; the D gene lacks a confident call. The sequenced material came from blood. The nucleotide sequence reads as follows: TGTGCCAGCTCACCTTTTGGACCGGGCTCCTACGAGCAGTACTTC. Translated, this is CASSPFGPGSYEQYF.